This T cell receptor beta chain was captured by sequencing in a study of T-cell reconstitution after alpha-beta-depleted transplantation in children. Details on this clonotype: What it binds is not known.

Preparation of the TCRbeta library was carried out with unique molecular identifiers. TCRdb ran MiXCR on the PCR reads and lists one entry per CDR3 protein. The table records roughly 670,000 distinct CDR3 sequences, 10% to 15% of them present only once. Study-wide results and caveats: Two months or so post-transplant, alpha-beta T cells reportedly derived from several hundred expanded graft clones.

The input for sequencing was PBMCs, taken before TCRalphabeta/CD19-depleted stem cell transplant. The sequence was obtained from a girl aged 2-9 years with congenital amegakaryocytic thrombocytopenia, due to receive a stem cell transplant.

CDR3 amino acids: CASSLEPETTEAFF. In DNA form, the CDR3 reads TGCGCCAGCAGCTTGGAGCCGGAAACCACTGAAGCTTTCTTT. The chain combines TRBV5-1 with TRBJ1-1; the D is unclear. This CDR3 has 14 residues. V gave up 0 bases and J gave up 4 bases, with 10 bases separating them. Germline loops: CDR1 SGHRS, CDR2 YFSETQ. Together with reference TRBV5-1 and TRBJ1-1, the CDR3 gives the full variable domain: KAGVTQTPRYLIKTRGQQVTLSCSPISGHRSVSWYQQTPGQGLQFLFEYFSETQRNKGNFPGRFSGRQFSNSRSEMNVSTLELGDSALYLCASSLEPETTEAFFGQGTRLTVV.